This T cell receptor (beta chain) was identified during a study of spatial heterogeneity in lung cancer. Across the study: Combinations of a unique TCR and a UMI were tallied in raw reads, and on average each appeared more than ten times. Study findings and constraints: One measure, the expanded intratumoral alpha and beta TCR count, tracked tumor mutation counts.

This clonotype was counted many times. Its cognate antigen is unknown. TCRdb re-derived calls from the 5' RACE reads in MiXCR, one entry per CDR3 protein. The table shows around 19,000 distinct CDR3 sequences, with approximately 16% occurring only once. Time point defined: sample taken at primary tumor resection. There were 72 donors, all of them untreated patients with early-stage non-small cell lung cancer. TCRs were sequenced from unsorted whole RNA of tumor, nontumor lung or PBMC. The CDR3 spans 15 residues. V dropped 2 bases and J dropped 2 bases, with 16 bases sitting between them. Germline V lookup: CDR1 SQVTM, CDR2 ANQGSEA.

The V gene is TRBV29-1, the J gene TRBJ2-7; no clear D gene. The clonotype comes from a female donor with early-stage non-small cell lung cancer. Sequences were derived from lung tumor tissue, sampled at surgery. For the CDR3, the DNA is TGCAGCGTTGAACTTGAACAGCCGGTCCCCTACGAGCAGTACTTC. Protein: CSVELEQPVPYEQYF.